A single T cell receptor (beta chain) is shown here with its context. This entry belongs to a study of blood T cell repertoires in COVID-19. Study-wide context: Samples taken during acute and convalescent COVID-19 were collected in the United States, Italy and Spain. Sources were T cells, B-cell-depleted T cells, or PBMCs; the material itself was cDNA or gDNA.

In the source study's methods: Scientists estimated how many nucleated cells there were by amplifying reference gene primers. TCRdb's copy holds only in-frame clones and misses some; the assay was immunoSEQ multiplex PCR. Clone size and the V and J calls come from that table; the DNA yielded D and trimming. The sample lists approximately 240,000 clones, approximately 79% occurring once. The specimen sequenced was peripheral blood. This sequence was found in a woman aged 40 to 50 with active or convalescent COVID-19.

This CDR3 reads CASSFDRGNSPLHF. The CDR3 DNA is TGTGCCAGCAGCTTCGACAGGGGTAATTCACCCCTCCACTTT. The genes are TRBV5-6 and TRBJ1-6; TRBD1 matches 8 bases. This CDR3 spans 14 amino acids. V trimming: 2 bases; J trimming: 6 bases; junction bases outside the gene matches: 1. CDR1 is SGHDT and CDR2 is YYEEEE in the germline V gene.